This TCR beta chain was captured by sequencing in a study of T cells after yellow fever vaccination. V gave up 1 base and J gave up 2 bases, with 12 bases separating them. Per the germline V gene, CDR1 is DFQATT and CDR2 is SNEGSKA (reference sequence). The CDR3 has 15 amino acids. TCRdb fed the 5' RACE reads into MiXCR, producing one record per CDR3 protein. This sample has about 74,000 distinct CDR3 sequences, with around 6.9% found just once. This clonotype showed up many times. The chain uses TRBV20-1 and TRBJ2-1; D gene unclear. This sequence originates from a man between 18 and 29 years old who received the YFV17D yellow fever vaccine. Sample: CD8+ T cells sorted from PBMCs, taken less than 6 days after the first yellow fever vaccination. The CDR3 DNA reads TGCAGTGCTAGAGGGTCTCGGCAGGCCTACAATGAGCAGTTCTTC. Translated, it gives CSARGSRQAYNEQFF.